The present TCR beta chain was sequenced within a study of response to subunit inactivated influenza vaccine. In TCRdb, the RT-PCR reads were re-called with MiXCR into one record per CDR3 protein. The sample lists about 580,000 distinct CDR3 sequences, around 15% occurring once. V gave up 4 bases and J gave up 2 bases, with 16 bases separating them. CDR3 length: 15 residues. In germline, CDR1 is SGDLS, CDR2 YYNGEE. This clonotype has more than one count but fewer than ten. This chain links TRBV9 with TRBJ2-7; possible D gene TRBD1, 6 bases. The sample here was PBMCs from blood, taken about 11 days after vaccination. The clonotype comes from a man aged 50-59 years who received an inactivated influenza vaccine. DNA for the CDR3: TGTGCCAGCAGCCCCACATCAGGGACACCCTACGAGCAGTACTTC. It is translated as CASSPTSGTPYEQYF.